These 25 T cell receptor beta chains originate from one sample sequenced in a study of cytomegalovirus exposure and HLA in healthy donors. PCR amplification relied on 60 Vbeta primers (plus 13 Jbeta primers). Using immunoSEQ multiplex PCR, the repertoire was profiled, and TCRdb retains in-frame clones only, with some absent. The data hold around 120,000 clones, with under 85% observed a single time. The sequencing input was PBMCs. The receptors stem from a human donor in good health.

This chain links TRBV6-4 with TRBJ1-2; D might be TRBD1 (6 bases). V dropped 2 bases and J dropped 9 bases, with 10 bases sitting between them. Germline-derived CDR1 and CDR2 are MRHNA and SNTAGT. This CDR3 contains 12 residues. The CDR3 loop is CASSDTGQSYTF. The CDR3 DNA follows: TGTGCCAGCAGTGACACTGGACAGAGCTACACCTTC.

This clone showed up just once. This chain links TRBV7-2 with TRBJ2-3, with TRBD2 matching over 9 bases. The length of the CDR3 is 16 residues. Germline V lookup: CDR1 SGHTA, CDR2 FQGNSA. V lost 1 base, J lost 4 bases, and 6 bases stayed unmatched. The CDR3 DNA reads as TGTGCCAGCAGCTTAGTACGGGGACTAGCAGCAGATACGCAGTATTTT. It encodes CASSLVRGLAADTQYF.

The table lists this clone with a count of one. The chain combines TRBV4-2 with TRBJ1-1, with 10 bases that match TRBD1. V was pared by 0 bases and J by 4 bases, with 5 bases of the junction left unmatched. Germline lookup yields CDR1 LGHNA and CDR2 YNFKEQ. This CDR3 is built from 16 residues. The CDR3 protein is CASSQEWTGGTTEAFF. Written as DNA, the CDR3 is TGTGCCAGCAGCCAAGAATGGACAGGGGGTACCACTGAAGCTTTCTTT.

The chain joins TRBV5-1 to TRBJ2-1; D is uncertain. CDR1 is SGHRS and CDR2 is YFSETQ in the germline V gene. The CDR3 totals 12 residues. Trimming took 1 base from V and 6 from J, leaving 5 bases between them. The chain's CDR3 is CASSLKLNEQFF. The CDR3 coding sequence is TGCGCCAGCAGCTTGAAGCTCAATGAGCAGTTCTTC.

This chain links TRBV7-3 with TRBJ1-3; 9 nucleotides agree with TRBD1. The CDR3 contains 16 residues. CDR1 is SGHTA, CDR2 FQGTGA, per germline. The trim removed 5 bases at V and 0 bases at J, leaving 5 bases unmatched. CDR3 loop: CASSPGTGNSGNTIYF. The CDR3 DNA reads as TGTGCCAGCAGCCCTGGGACAGGGAACTCTGGAAACACCATATATTTT.

The chain carries TRBV5-4 and TRBJ1-2, with 10 bases identical to TRBD1. The trim removed 5 bases at V and 3 bases at J, leaving 7 bases unmatched. This CDR3 comprises 15 residues. Looked up from germline, CDR1 is SGHNT and CDR2 is YYREEE (reference sequence). The CDR3 sequence is CASSPTGQGHYGYTF. CDR3 nucleotides: TGTGCCAGCAGTCCCACGGGACAGGGGCACTATGGCTACACCTTC.

The chain links TRBV2 to TRBJ2-5; D gene ambiguous. The germline CDR1 and CDR2 sequences are SNHLY and FYNNEI. The V gene lost 2 bases and the J gene lost 1 base, with 2 bases spanning the gap. This CDR3 has 12 residues. DNA for the CDR3: TGTGCCAGCAGTGAACGCCAAGAGACCCAGTACTTC. It specifies CASSERQETQYF.

V and J are TRBV23-1 and TRBJ2-5; D is possibly TRBD1 (6 bases). The DNA end lines up better with TRBJ2-7; the J call may be wrong. TRBV23-1 is an ORF; its function is uncertain. This CDR3 has 18 residues. The DNA of the CDR3 is TGCGCCAGCAGTCAGTATTCAGCCGGGACACCGGGCGACTACGAGCAGTACTTC. Translated: CASSQYSAGTPGDYEQYF.

This chain connects TRBV5-1 to TRBJ2-7; D is possibly TRBD1 (5 bases). CDR3 length: 14 residues. In germline, CDR1 is SGHRS, CDR2 YFSETQ. V lost 0 bases, J lost 3 bases, and 10 bases lay in between. The CDR3 loop is CASSLVPGYYEQYF. CDR3 bases: TGCGCCAGCAGCTTGGTGCCAGGGTACTACGAGCAGTACTTC.

Here the CDR3 DNA reads TGCGCCAGCAGCATTACTGGGGGCGATAATGAAAAACTGTTTTTT. It specifies CASSITGGDNEKLFF. V is TRBV5-1 and J is TRBJ1-4; the D gene is possibly TRBD1 (6 bases). Germline V gene lookup returns CDR1 SGHRS and CDR2 YFSETQ. This CDR3 spans 15 amino acids. V dropped 4 bases and J dropped 4 bases, with 14 bases sitting between them.

This chain links TRBV5-6 with TRBJ1-1; tentatively, D is TRBD1 (6 bases). V shed 2 bases and J shed 5 bases, with 13 bases lying between them. This CDR3 is 14 amino acids long. Germline CDR1 is SGHDT and CDR2 is YYEEEE. CDR3 in DNA: TGTGCCAGCAGCTTCGAGGGGGGGCGAACTGAAGCTTTCTTT. It translates to CASSFEGGRTEAFF.

The DNA for the CDR3 is TGTGCCAGTAGGCCAGCCTTGGGGCAGGGGGCGGGCACTGAAGCTTTCTTT. Its protein is CASRPALGQGAGTEAFF. The chain uses TRBV19 and TRBJ1-1; 8 nucleotides agree with TRBD1. This CDR3 contains 17 residues. J gave up 4 bases and V 6 bases, and 16 bases lay outside the gene matches. Per the germline V gene, CDR1 is LNHDA and CDR2 is SQIVND (reference sequence).

With regard to this clone: Sequence at one end of the junction differs from germline and may be a read error. This chain uses TRBV6-5 with TRBJ2-4; D may be TRBD1 (6 bases). The CDR3 covers 14 residues. The V gene's germline CDR1 is MNHEY and CDR2 SVGAGI. CDR3 DNA: TGTGCCAGCACCACAGGGCTAGCCAAAAACAGTCAGTACTTC. Protein sequence: CASTTGLAKNSQYF.

In its sample, this clone was seen a few times. V usage is TRBV28 and J usage is TRBJ1-6; 8 bases are shared with TRBD1. Germline CDR1 MDHEN, CDR2 SYDVKM. There are 14 residues in the CDR3. J gave up 6 bases and V 5 bases, and 3 bases lay outside the gene matches. The CDR3 sequence: CASSTGGFNSPLHF. The CDR3 DNA reads as TGTGCCAGCAGTACAGGGGGATTTAATTCACCCCTCCACTTT.

The chain joins TRBV18 to TRBJ1-1; unclear D gene. CDR1 KGHSH and CDR2 LQKENI come from the germline V gene. The CDR3 spans 16 residues. Trimming stripped 6 bases from V and 0 bases from J, with 17 bases between. The CDR3 DNA sequence: TGTGCCAGCTCCCCGACGCAAGGAGCGATGAACACTGAAGCTTTCTTT. Residues: CASSPTQGAMNTEAFF.

The chain uses TRBV19 and TRBJ2-5; TRBD2 matches 8 bases. J gave up 2 bases and V 3 bases, and 5 bases lay outside the gene matches. Germline loops: CDR1 LNHDA, CDR2 SQIVND (reference sequence). The CDR3 loop spans 15 amino acids. The CDR3 region is CASSMAGGGQETQYF. The CDR3, as DNA: TGTGCCAGTAGTATGGCGGGGGGAGGGCAAGAGACCCAGTACTTC.

CDR3 region: CASSLQQGTGANVLTF. The DNA for the CDR3 is TGTGCCAGCAGTTTACAACAGGGGACTGGGGCCAACGTCCTGACTTTC. The chain recombines TRBV28 with TRBJ2-6; 7 nucleotides line up with TRBD1. The V gene end was trimmed by 2 bases and the J gene end by 2 bases; junction bases not matched to a gene: 3. CDR3 length equals 16 residues. Germline V gives CDR1 MDHEN, CDR2 SYDVKM.

The chain links TRBV6-1 to TRBJ1-2, with TRBD1 as a possible D gene (5 bases). Trimming removed 5 bases from V and 8 bases from J, with 9 bases in between. Germline CDR1 and CDR2: MNHNS and SASEGT. There are 11 residues in the CDR3. CDR3 DNA: TGTGCCAGCAGTCTCCGGACAGGCTACACCTTC. Translated: CASSLRTGYTF.

The chain joins TRBV5-1 to TRBJ1-2; D possibly corresponds to TRBD1 (6 bases). Trimming pared 2 bases from V and 2 bases from J, leaving 10 bases between. CDR1 is SGHRS and CDR2 is YFSETQ in the germline V gene. The CDR3 contains 14 residues. The CDR3 protein is CASSLGTTNYGYTF. CDR3 nucleotide sequence: TGCGCCAGCAGCTTAGGGACAACCAACTATGGCTACACCTTC.

The chain's CDR3 is CASSLRQGALYF. In nucleotides, the CDR3 is TGTGCCAGCAGCTTACGACAGGGGGCCCTGTATTTT. The chain employs TRBV7-9 and TRBJ2-3; TRBD1 aligns across 10 bases. This CDR3 spans 12 amino acids. Per germline, CDR1 SEHNR and CDR2 FQNEAQ (reference sequence). Unmatched junction bases numbered 4, after V lost 2 bases and J lost 14 bases.

This chain connects TRBV19 to TRBJ2-3; D not resolved. CDR3 size: 13 residues. CDR1 and CDR2 (germline): LNHDA, SQIVND (reference sequence). Trimming left V 5 bases short and J 4 bases short, with 10 bases between. This CDR3 is CASSVPQSDTQYF. The CDR3 DNA follows: TGTGCCAGTAGTGTCCCTCAGTCAGATACGCAGTATTTT.

This clone is a singleton in its sample. V and J are TRBV7-2 and TRBJ2-1; 7 bases are a match to TRBD2. The CDR3 contains 19 residues. Germline V gene sequence: CDR1 SGHTA, CDR2 FQGNSA. After removal of 4 bases from V and 1 base from J, the junction contained 16 bases not matched to a gene. CDR3 region: CASSSPPGGSFLSYNEQFF. In DNA, the CDR3 is TGTGCCAGCAGCTCTCCACCGGGCGGGAGCTTCCTTTCCTACAATGAGCAGTTCTTC.

The rearrangement joins TRBV27 to TRBJ1-5, with a weak D call TRBD1 (6 bases). The germline CDR1 and CDR2 sequences are MNHEY and SMNVEV (reference sequence). V gave up 5 bases and J gave up 1 base, with 18 bases separating them. The CDR3 extends over 17 amino acids. The CDR3 sequence is CASSRKWGGDSNQPQHF. The DNA for the CDR3 is TGTGCCAGCAGTCGTAAATGGGGGGGCGACAGCAATCAGCCCCAGCATTTT.

V gene TRBV18 combines with J gene TRBJ2-7; possible D gene TRBD1, 6 bases. Germline CDR1 is KGHSH and CDR2 is LQKENI. The CDR3 extends over 16 amino acids. Trimming cost V 0 bases and J 6 bases, with 18 bases left between them. The CDR3 DNA reads TGTGCCAGCTCACCACCGGTGTTGGTGGGCAGGGGCGAGCAGTACTTC. Its translation is CASSPPVLVGRGEQYF. The full variable domain, completed using reference TRBV18 and TRBJ2-7, is NAGVMQNPRHLVRRRGQEARLRCSPMKGHSHVYWYRQLPEEGLKFMVYLQKENIIDESGMPKERFSAEFPKEGPSILRIQQVVRGDSAAYFCASSPPVLVGRGEQYFGPGTRLTVT.

The rearrangement joins TRBV19 to TRBJ2-1, with 8 bases fitting TRBD2. This CDR3 is built from 16 residues. Germline CDR1 is LNHDA and CDR2 is SQIVND (reference sequence). V shed 4 bases, J shed 0 bases, and the junction held 5 bases outside the gene matches. The CDR3 region has the DNA TGTGCCAGTAGTAGTAGACTAGCGAGCTCCTACAATGAGCAGTTCTTC. This codes for CASSSRLASSYNEQFF.